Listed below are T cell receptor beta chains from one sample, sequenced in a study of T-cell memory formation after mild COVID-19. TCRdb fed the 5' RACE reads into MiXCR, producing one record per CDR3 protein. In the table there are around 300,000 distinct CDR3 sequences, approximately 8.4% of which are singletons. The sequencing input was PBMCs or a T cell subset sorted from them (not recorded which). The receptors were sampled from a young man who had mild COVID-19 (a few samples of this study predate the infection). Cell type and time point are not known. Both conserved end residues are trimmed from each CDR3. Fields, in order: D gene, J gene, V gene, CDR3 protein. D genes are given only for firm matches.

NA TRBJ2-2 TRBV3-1 ASSQLSRELF
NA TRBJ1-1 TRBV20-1 SATTAATEAF
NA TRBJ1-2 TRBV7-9 ASSLTEGGARGYT
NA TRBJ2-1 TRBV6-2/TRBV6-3 ASSTGSYNEQF
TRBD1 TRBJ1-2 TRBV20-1 SALTGTFNYGYT
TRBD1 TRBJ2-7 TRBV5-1 ASSLGQGASEQY
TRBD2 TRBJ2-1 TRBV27 ASNNPGGEESNEQF
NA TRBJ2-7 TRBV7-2 ASSLKSLWQGPYEQY
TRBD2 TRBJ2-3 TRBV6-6 ASSYPGGATDTQY
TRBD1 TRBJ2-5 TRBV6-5 ASSYSTGNGETQY
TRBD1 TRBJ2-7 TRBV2 ASRRGQGAYEQY
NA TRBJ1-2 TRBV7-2 ASTTSAGHTNYGYT
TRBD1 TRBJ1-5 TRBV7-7 ASSIPGQGAQPQH
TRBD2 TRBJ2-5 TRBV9 ASSVGGGGAIGAETQY
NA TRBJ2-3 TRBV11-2 ASNLRGGSDTQY
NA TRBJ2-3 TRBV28 ASKGFASTDTQY
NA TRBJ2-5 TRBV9 ASSVGEAGQETQY
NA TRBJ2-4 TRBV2 AIALTETTQY
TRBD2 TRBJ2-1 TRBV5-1 ASVALAGAPAGEQF
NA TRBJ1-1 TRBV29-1 SVEERGRSTEAF
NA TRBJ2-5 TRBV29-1 SVFKKETQY
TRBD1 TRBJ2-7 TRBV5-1 ASSTGGWGTGVSYEQY
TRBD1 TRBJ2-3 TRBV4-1 ASSQYRGSDTQY
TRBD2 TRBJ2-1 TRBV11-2 ASSLGDYTWNEQF